The present T cell receptor beta chain was sequenced within a study of T cell repertoires in cytomegalovirus infection. Study findings and constraints: There were carriers of CMV plus the relevant HLA, and cumulative public TCR beta family frequency identified them.

V dropped 3 bases and J dropped 14; count of bases not matched to a gene: 5. Germline loops: CDR1 SGHAT, CDR2 FQDESV (reference sequence). This CDR3 is built from 14 residues. This clonotype was counted only a few times. Its specificity is not known. TCRdb used MiXCR to reprocess the reads, holding one entry per CDR3 protein. This table holds 700,000 to 950,000 distinct CDR3 sequences, 32% found once. The chain uses TRBV11-1 and TRBJ2-1; 15 bases agree with TRBD2. This sequence was found in a human donor in good health (CMV status not recorded). Some clones in this sample may be carry-over from other donors' samples. The sample was cultured CD8+ T cells from PBMCs, taken from culture after CMV antigen stimulation. Here the CDR3 DNA reads TGTGCCAGCAGCTTCAGGACTAGCGGGGGGGATGAGTTCTTC. Translating it yields CASSFRTSGGDEFF.